This T cell receptor (beta chain) was found in a study of OX40 agonist ivuxolimab in advanced cancers. Sequencing was performed with immunoSEQ multiplex PCR; in TCRdb, only in-frame clones are kept and a portion is missing. Of about 36,000 clones listed, over 75% are singletons. This CDR3 region has 15 residues. Trimming cost V 1 base and J 2 bases, with 12 bases left between them. Germline V gene lookup returns CDR1 MGHRA and CDR2 YSYEKL. This chain links TRBV4-1 with TRBJ2-7; a weak D match, TRBD1 (5 bases). The receptor's source is an adult with an advanced solid tumor such as melanoma, head and neck, liver or kidney cancer. The sample here was CD4+ or CD8+ T cells sorted from blood, taken in a trial of the OX40 agonist ivuxolimab. The CDR3 sequence: CASSQAKQGAYEQYF. For the CDR3, the DNA is TGCGCCAGCAGCCAAGCTAAGCAGGGTGCCTACGAGCAGTACTTC.